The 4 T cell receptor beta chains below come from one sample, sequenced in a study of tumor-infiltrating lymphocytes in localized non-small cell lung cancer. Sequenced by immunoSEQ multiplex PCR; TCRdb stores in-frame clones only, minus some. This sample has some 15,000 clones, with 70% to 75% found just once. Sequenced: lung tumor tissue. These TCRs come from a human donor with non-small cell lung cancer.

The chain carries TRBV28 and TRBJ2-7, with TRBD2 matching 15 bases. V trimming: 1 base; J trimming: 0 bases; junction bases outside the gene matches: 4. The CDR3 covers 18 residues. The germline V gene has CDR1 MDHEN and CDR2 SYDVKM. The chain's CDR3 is CASSLLGLAGGTSYEQYF. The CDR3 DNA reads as TGTGCCAGCAGTTTATTGGGACTAGCGGGAGGAACCTCCTACGAGCAGTACTTC.

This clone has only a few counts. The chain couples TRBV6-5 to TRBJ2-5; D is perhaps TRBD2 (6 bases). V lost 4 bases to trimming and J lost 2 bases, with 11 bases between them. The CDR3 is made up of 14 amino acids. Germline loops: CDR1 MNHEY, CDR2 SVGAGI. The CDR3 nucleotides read TGTGCCAGCAGTTCTACTAGCTTGCAAGAGACCCAGTACTTC. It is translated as CASSSTSLQETQYF.

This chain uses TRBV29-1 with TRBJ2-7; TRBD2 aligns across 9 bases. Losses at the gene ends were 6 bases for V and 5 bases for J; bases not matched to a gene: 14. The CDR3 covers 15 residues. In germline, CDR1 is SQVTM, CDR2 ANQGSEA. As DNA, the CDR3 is TGCAGCGTCCGCGGGGGGTCTAGCGGGAATAACGAGCAGTACTTC. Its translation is CSVRGGSSGNNEQYF.

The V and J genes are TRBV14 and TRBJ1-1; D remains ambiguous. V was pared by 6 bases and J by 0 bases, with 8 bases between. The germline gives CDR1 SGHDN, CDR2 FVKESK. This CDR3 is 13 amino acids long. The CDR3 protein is CASSAGLNTEAFF. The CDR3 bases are TGTGCCAGCAGTGCCGGACTGAACACTGAAGCTTTCTTT.